These 25 T cell receptor beta chains came from one sample sequenced in a study of cytomegalovirus exposure and HLA in healthy donors. Primers for the PCR totalled 60 Vbeta and 13 Jbeta. Using immunoSEQ multiplex PCR, the repertoire was profiled, and TCRdb retains in-frame clones only, with some absent. The sample totals 150,000 to 200,000 clones; its top ten clones hold about 0.8%. The specimen was PBMCs. The receptors shown here come from a woman between 18 and 29 years old in good health and CMV-seropositive.

This sequence joins TRBV4-2 and TRBJ2-1; D uncertain. CDR1 is LGHNA and CDR2 is YNFKEQ in the germline V gene. The CDR3 is 14 amino acids. The V end lost 1 base, the J end lost 3 bases, and 7 bases lay between the germline ends. In DNA form, the CDR3 reads TGTGCCAGCAGCCAAGTCACAGACTACAATGAGCAGTTCTTC. Translation: CASSQVTDYNEQFF.

The rearrangement joins TRBV15 to TRBJ2-5, with 7 nucleotides matching TRBD1. CDR1 and CDR2 from the germline V gene are LNHNV and YYDKDF (reference sequence). This CDR3 comprises 12 residues. Unmatched junction bases numbered 0, after V lost 5 bases and J lost 3 bases. CDR3 amino acids: CATSQGEETQYF. CDR3 nucleotide sequence: TGTGCCACCAGCCAGGGGGAAGAGACCCAGTACTTC.

The rearrangement links TRBV2 to TRBJ2-6; D gene unclear. V was shortened by 10 bases and J by 0 bases, with 10 bases between the two germline ends. Germline assignment: CDR1 SNHLY and CDR2 FYNNEI. CDR3 length: 14 amino acids. The CDR3 protein is CATTYGSGANVLTF. The CDR3 nucleotides read TGTGCCACCACCTATGGCTCTGGGGCCAACGTCCTGACTTTC.

The chain links TRBV11-3 to TRBJ2-1, with 8 bases lining up with TRBD1. V lost 0 bases to trimming and J lost 8 bases; unmatched junction nucleotides: 6. The CDR3 runs to 15 residues. The germline CDR1 and CDR2 sequences are SGHNT and YENEEA. The CDR3 bases are TGTGCCAGCAGCTTAGACTCGGACAGGGACCATGAGCAGTTCTTC. The encoded protein is CASSLDSDRDHEQFF.

The chain joins TRBV19 to TRBJ2-3, with D tentatively TRBD1 (6 bases). This CDR3 is built from 16 residues. Trimming took off 3 bases at V and 4 bases at J, with 17 bases between the two ends. The V gene's germline CDR1 is LNHDA and CDR2 SQIVND (reference sequence). This CDR3 is CASSISGPGVADTQYF. In DNA, the CDR3 is TGTGCCAGTAGTATTTCGGGGCCAGGGGTCGCAGATACGCAGTATTTT.

This chain uses TRBV6-4 with TRBJ1-2; D not certain. This CDR3 region has 13 residues. Per the germline V gene, CDR1 is MRHNA and CDR2 is SNTAGT. Deletions cut 5 bases from V and 6 bases from J, with 13 bases between. Here the CDR3 reads CASSPSGANGYTF. The CDR3 nucleotides are TGTGCCAGCAGTCCGTCGGGAGCGAATGGCTACACCTTC.

The gene calls are TRBV6-6 and TRBJ2-5; D not resolved. The germline gives CDR1 MNHNY, CDR2 SVGAGI (reference sequence). There are 12 residues in the CDR3. V lost 6 bases and J 2 bases, leaving 7 bases between the germline ends. CDR3 in amino acids: CASRNGQETQYF. CDR3 in DNA: TGTGCCAGCAGGAACGGGCAAGAGACCCAGTACTTC.

The rearrangement joins TRBV13 to TRBJ2-3; D gene ambiguous. Trimming left V 0 bases short and J 5 bases short, with 3 bases between. Germline assignment: CDR1 PRHDT and CDR2 FYEKMQ (reference sequence). This CDR3 is 12 amino acids long. The CDR3 sequence is CASSLGGDTQYF. The CDR3 DNA reads TGTGCCAGCAGCTTAGGCGGAGATACGCAGTATTTT.

The chain uses TRBV6-6 and TRBJ1-1; 12 bases line up with TRBD1. The CDR3 is 14 amino acids. The J segment lost 5 bases and the V segment lost 8 bases, leaving 6 bases of the junction unmatched. Per germline, CDR1 MNHNY and CDR2 SVGAGI (reference sequence). Here the CDR3 reads CASAPGQGATEAFF. In DNA, the CDR3 is TGTGCCAGCGCACCGGGACAGGGGGCGACTGAAGCTTTCTTT.

The chain recombines TRBV6-6 with TRBJ2-5, with 7 positions matching TRBD2. This CDR3 has 14 amino acids. CDR1 MNHNY and CDR2 SVGAGI come from the germline V gene (reference sequence). The V gene end was trimmed by 2 bases and the J gene end by 5 bases; junction bases not matched to a gene: 5. In DNA form, the CDR3 reads TGTGCCAGCAGTTACGGACTAGATGGGGAGACCCAGTACTTC. Protein sequence: CASSYGLDGETQYF.

The rearrangement uses TRBV7-2 and TRBJ2-3; 7 bases agree with TRBD2. Unmatched junction bases numbered 15, after V lost 3 bases and J lost 6 bases. Germline V gene data show CDR1 as SGHTA and CDR2 as FQGNSA. CDR3 size: 17 residues. In DNA, the CDR3 is TGTGCCAGCAGCTTTATCTCAGGCGGGGGTAGTCGGGATACGCAGTATTTT. This encodes CASSFISGGGSRDTQYF.

V usage is TRBV30 and J usage is TRBJ1-5, with TRBD1 matching over 8 bases. The CDR3 is made up of 14 amino acids. Germline V lookup: CDR1 GTSNPN, CDR2 SVGIG (reference sequence). V shed 3 bases and J 9 bases; nucleotides not matched to a gene: 10. The CDR3 is CAWRLGQVFGPQHF. CDR3 in DNA: TGTGCCTGGAGATTGGGACAGGTCTTTGGGCCCCAGCATTTT.

This chain uses TRBV11-3 with TRBJ1-2; D uncertain. CDR1 is SGHNT and CDR2 is YENEEA in the germline V gene. This CDR3 region has 15 residues. The V end lost 4 bases, the J end lost 5 bases, and 17 bases lay between the germline ends. CDR3 sequence: CASSSPQFEPYGYTF. The CDR3 DNA is TGTGCCAGCAGCTCGCCTCAATTCGAGCCGTATGGCTACACCTTC.

The chain is built from TRBV9 and TRBJ1-1; the D gene is possibly TRBD1 (5 bases). This CDR3 has 17 amino acids. The V gene lost 7 bases and the J gene lost 7 bases, with 29 bases spanning the gap. From germline, CDR1 is SGDLS and CDR2 YYNGEE. The chain's CDR3 is CASGYGGLRPLRDEAFF. In DNA form, the CDR3 reads TGTGCCAGCGGCTATGGGGGACTAAGGCCCCTGAGGGATGAAGCTTTCTTT.

This rearrangement joins TRBV5-6 to TRBJ1-4, with 8 bases matching TRBD1. Germline CDR1 reads SGHDT; CDR2 reads YYEEEE. V shed 4 bases and J 6 bases; nucleotides not matched to a gene: 11. The CDR3 extends over 16 amino acids. The CDR3 reads CASSRGRQGIYEKLFF. The CDR3 region has the DNA TGTGCCAGCAGCCGGGGAAGACAGGGGATTTATGAAAAACTGTTTTTT.

On this clone itself: Other DNA sequences in this specimen translate into the identical CDR3. The rearrangement links TRBV6-5 to TRBJ2-2; D remains unclear. Germline V CDR1 and CDR2: MNHEY, SVGAGI. CDR3 length: 14 residues. Trimming removed 2 bases at V and 4 bases at J, with 8 bases between. CDR3 coding DNA: TGTGCCAGCAGTTACGATAGTGGCACCGGGGAGCTGTTTTTT. Residues: CASSYDSGTGELFF.

J is TRBJ2-2 and V is TRBV5-6; D not certain. Germline V gene lookup returns CDR1 SGHDT and CDR2 YYEEEE. The CDR3 length is 17 residues. V was shortened by 0 bases and J by 2 bases, with 14 bases between the two germline ends. This CDR3 is CASSLEIEPLNTGELFF. For the CDR3, the DNA is TGTGCCAGCAGCTTGGAAATAGAACCCCTCAACACCGGGGAGCTGTTTTTT.

V usage is TRBV7-2 and J usage is TRBJ1-1; TRBD1 agrees at 7 bases. CDR1 and CDR2 (germline): SGHTA, FQGNSA. The J segment lost 4 bases and the V segment lost 7 bases, leaving 9 bases of the junction unmatched. The CDR3 loop spans 14 amino acids. The CDR3 protein is CASTETGAATEAFF. The CDR3 DNA reads TGTGCCAGCACGGAAACAGGGGCAGCCACTGAAGCTTTCTTT.

This sequence joins TRBV5-1 and TRBJ1-2; TRBD1 might be the D (6 bases). The length of the CDR3 is 16 residues. Germline values: CDR1 SGHRS, CDR2 YFSETQ. The germline V and J ends were trimmed by 3 bases and 5 bases, with 20 bases remaining between them. This CDR3 is CASSSETGSTTYGYTF. The CDR3 DNA is TGCGCCAGCAGCTCAGAGACAGGATCGACTACGTATGGCTACACCTTC.

The rearrangement links TRBV7-2 to TRBJ2-3; D remains unclear. This CDR3 contains 14 residues. V lost 5 bases to trimming and J lost 0 bases, with 9 bases between them. Germline V CDR1 and CDR2: SGHTA, FQGNSA. The CDR3 region is CASSLSPSTDTQYF. In DNA form, the CDR3 reads TGTGCCAGCAGCCTCTCCCCTAGCACAGATACGCAGTATTTT.

The J gene is TRBJ1-2, the V gene TRBV4-3; D ambiguous. CDR3 length: 13 amino acids. V dropped 0 bases and J dropped 8 bases, with 10 bases sitting between them. Germline lookup yields CDR1 LGHNA and CDR2 YSLEER. CDR3 loop: CASSQDTGAGYTF. CDR3 coding DNA: TGCGCCAGCAGCCAAGATACGGGTGCGGGCTACACCTTC.

The chain couples TRBV9 to TRBJ2-7, with D maybe TRBD2 (7 bases). CDR1 is SGDLS, CDR2 YYNGEE, per germline. Trimming shortened V by 0 bases and J by 0 bases, and 13 bases separated the two germline ends. The CDR3 sequence is 16 residues long. The CDR3 loop reads CASSVGGGTTSYEQYF. CDR3 DNA: TGTGCCAGCAGCGTAGGGGGAGGGACAACCTCCTACGAGCAGTACTTC.

The genes are TRBV4-3 and TRBJ2-7; D might be TRBD2 (6 bases). V was trimmed by 0 bases and J by 1 base, leaving 13 bases between them. CDR1 is LGHNA, CDR2 YSLEER, per germline. The CDR3 runs to 16 residues. This chain's CDR3 is CASSQEIGTQSYEQYF. In nucleotides, the CDR3 is TGCGCCAGCAGCCAAGAAATCGGGACTCAGTCCTACGAGCAGTACTTC.

The chain employs TRBV4-3 and TRBJ2-2, with TRBD2 matching 9 bases. The CDR3 has 15 residues. Germline V CDR1 and CDR2: LGHNA, YSLEER. V was clipped by 4 bases and J by 6 bases; unmatched bases: 6. CDR3 amino acids: CASSRKAGGPGELFF. CDR3 nucleotide sequence: TGCGCCAGCAGCCGAAAAGCGGGGGGTCCCGGGGAGCTGTTTTTT.

The rearrangement links TRBV19 to TRBJ1-2, with TRBD1 as a possible D gene (5 bases). Germline V gene lookup returns CDR1 LNHDA and CDR2 SQIVND (reference sequence). This CDR3 spans 12 amino acids. Between the trimmed V and J ends, which lost 9 bases and 7 bases, there was a span of 15 bases. The CDR3 nucleotides are TGTGCCAGCGGGGGGGGTTCTTTTGGCTACACCTTC. Residues: CASGGGSFGYTF.